This paragraph reports one T cell receptor (beta chain). CDR1 is MGHRA and CDR2 is YSYEKL in the germline V gene. The CDR3 is made up of 13 amino acids. Trimming removed 7 bases at V and 8 bases at J, with 17 bases between. This entry belongs to a study of blood T cell repertoires in COVID-19. Study details: Both acute and convalescent COVID-19 samples were obtained from the United States, Italy and Spain. T cells, B-cell-depleted T cells, or PBMCs supplied cDNA or gDNA.

Study processing details: Estimation of nucleated cell counts relied on the amplification of reference gene primers. The method was immunoSEQ multiplex PCR; TCRdb's version includes in-frame clones alone and lacks a portion of them. V and J calls and clone size come straight from that table; D and trimming were deduced from the DNA. The data contain 100,000 to 150,000 clones, roughly 90% of them seen just once; the ten biggest clones take up more than 2%. Input material: peripheral blood. The rearrangement uses TRBV4-1 and TRBJ1-2; TRBD1 is a possible D gene (6 bases). This TCR was recovered from an older man with active COVID-19. The CDR3 sequence: CASTSDRTRGYTF. The CDR3 region has the DNA TGCGCCAGCACCTCCGACAGGACTCGGGGCTACACCTTC.